A single sample gave rise to the 2 T cell receptor beta chains below, sequenced in a study of cytomegalovirus exposure and HLA in healthy donors. The data were produced by immunoSEQ multiplex PCR, yet TCRdb's version contains in-frame clones alone and is incomplete. The sample has some 86,000 clones, 93% seen once. The sample taken for sequencing was PBMCs. Source of these receptors: a woman aged 25 to 39 in good health and CMV-seronegative.

CDR3 DNA sequence: TGTGCCAGCAGCCCGGGACAGGGTGTTGGCTACACCTTC. Translated: CASSPGQGVGYTF. This chain joins TRBV5-4 and TRBJ1-2; 9 nucleotides line up with TRBD1. The junction had 5 bases not matched to a gene; V was cut back by 4 bases and J by 7 bases. This CDR3 has 13 residues. CDR1 SGHNT and CDR2 YYREEE come from the germline V gene (reference sequence).

This chain links TRBV6-1 with TRBJ1-2; a weak D match, TRBD1 (6 bases). Trimming removed 1 base from V and 6 bases from J, with 21 bases in between. Germline V CDR1 and CDR2: MNHNS, SASEGT. The CDR3 is 17 amino acids. The CDR3 sequence: CASSEGVGQGSLDGYTF. CDR3 nucleotides: TGTGCCAGCAGTGAAGGGGTGGGGCAGGGGAGTTTGGATGGCTACACCTTC.